The rows below give T cell receptor beta chains drawn from one sample of a study of cytomegalovirus exposure and HLA in healthy donors. Generated by immunoSEQ multiplex PCR, the TCRdb table keeps only in-frame clones and is missing some. The table includes 200,000 to 250,000 clones, approximately 87% detected once. Sequenced sample: PBMCs. These receptors were obtained from a man aged 18 to 30 in good health and CMV-seronegative. CDR3s include the opening cysteine and the closing phenylalanine or tryptophan. Rows give clone size only sometimes, using once, few, many, or a class for an expanded clone.

abundance: .
v_gene: TRBV30
j_gene: TRBJ2-4
CDR3aa: CAWSGGTGANIQYF

abundance: few
v_gene: TRBV25-1
j_gene: TRBJ1-6
CDR3aa: CASRGQPDNSPLHF

abundance: .
v_gene: TRBV11-2
j_gene: TRBJ2-5
CDR3aa: CASSLDPGYQETQYF

abundance: .
v_gene: TRBV4-1
j_gene: TRBJ2-5
CDR3aa: CASSARGTQYF

abundance: .
v_gene: TRBV5-1
j_gene: TRBJ2-4
CDR3aa: CASRGLAGNIQYF

abundance: .
v_gene: TRBV7-9
j_gene: TRBJ2-3
CDR3aa: CASSPLVRRGADTQYF

abundance: once
v_gene: TRBV6-5
j_gene: TRBJ2-1
CDR3aa: CASSPGFLSYNEQFF

abundance: .
v_gene: TRBV27
j_gene: TRBJ2-7
CDR3aa: CASSLYGGAYEQYF

abundance: .
v_gene: TRBV4-3
j_gene: TRBJ1-5
CDR3aa: CASSRTVSNQPQHF

abundance: .
v_gene: TRBV6-1
j_gene: TRBJ1-5
CDR3aa: CASRGQREGRPQHF

abundance: .
v_gene: TRBV5-1
j_gene: TRBJ2-3
CDR3aa: CASSLFSRGATDTQYF

abundance: .
v_gene: TRBV11-2
j_gene: TRBJ1-2
CDR3aa: CASSLDTGAGYTF

abundance: .
v_gene: TRBV5-1
j_gene: TRBJ2-3
CDR3aa: CASSLTLAGSDTQYF

abundance: once
v_gene: TRBV6-6
j_gene: TRBJ2-7
CDR3aa: CASSPRGQGADEQYF

abundance: .
v_gene: TRBV6-5
j_gene: TRBJ2-1
CDR3aa: CASSYQGHEQFF

abundance: .
v_gene: TRBV5-6
j_gene: TRBJ2-7
CDR3aa: CASSLDGPPYEQYF

abundance: once
v_gene: TRBV7-3
j_gene: TRBJ2-2
CDR3aa: CASSSQGPNTGELFF

abundance: .
v_gene: TRBV9
j_gene: TRBJ2-3
CDR3aa: CASSVNQASTDTQYF

abundance: .
v_gene: TRBV27
j_gene: TRBJ1-2
CDR3aa: CASSRDRLYYGYTF

abundance: .
v_gene: TRBV7-7
j_gene: TRBJ2-5
CDR3aa: CASSLDLRETQYF

abundance: .
v_gene: TRBV21-1
j_gene: TRBJ2-7
CDR3aa: CASSSRDRGYEQYF

abundance: .
v_gene: TRBV19
j_gene: TRBJ2-3
CDR3aa: CASSIVGLTTDTQYF

abundance: once
v_gene: TRBV6-6
j_gene: TRBJ2-7
CDR3aa: CASRISSGTSWRQYF

abundance: .
v_gene: TRBV9
j_gene: TRBJ2-7
CDR3aa: CASSGENSYEQYF

abundance: .
v_gene: TRBV13
j_gene: TRBJ2-3
CDR3aa: CASSQTISGGALDTQYF

abundance: once
v_gene: TRBV19
j_gene: TRBJ1-4
CDR3aa: CASSPQEATNEKLFF

abundance: .
v_gene: TRBV28
j_gene: TRBJ2-1
CDR3aa: CASSSTLAGGVFNEQFF

abundance: .
v_gene: TRBV6-4
j_gene: TRBJ2-7
CDR3aa: CASSYNRGGFNYEQYF

abundance: few
v_gene: TRBV6-5
j_gene: TRBJ1-5
CDR3aa: CASSPHRGNQPQHF

abundance: .
v_gene: TRBV11-2
j_gene: TRBJ1-1
CDR3aa: CASSSYRGVNTEAFF

abundance: .
v_gene: TRBV4-1
j_gene: TRBJ2-7
CDR3aa: CASSQVGQGGYEQYF

abundance: .
v_gene: TRBV7-9
j_gene: TRBJ2-5
CDR3aa: CASSSQETQYF

abundance: .
v_gene: TRBV4-3
j_gene: TRBJ1-3
CDR3aa: CASSQGRGAGNTIYF

abundance: .
v_gene: TRBV19
j_gene: TRBJ1-2
CDR3aa: CASNGPSALRGGYTF

abundance: .
v_gene: TRBV28
j_gene: TRBJ1-5
CDR3aa: CASSLRTEYSNQPQHF

abundance: .
v_gene: TRBV2
j_gene: TRBJ2-7
CDR3aa: CAAGQGEQYF

abundance: .
v_gene: TRBV11-2
j_gene: TRBJ2-3
CDR3aa: CASSLRNTQYF

abundance: .
v_gene: TRBV9
j_gene: TRBJ2-5
CDR3aa: CASSVGPWGQGATKPQETQYF

abundance: few
v_gene: TRBV11-2
j_gene: TRBJ1-6
CDR3aa: CASSLAGGYSPLHF

abundance: .
v_gene: TRBV5-1
j_gene: TRBJ2-7
CDR3aa: CASSNPPTGDYEQYF

abundance: .
v_gene: TRBV7-3
j_gene: TRBJ2-1
CDR3aa: CASSLGAAGGLNEQFF

abundance: .
v_gene: TRBV4-2
j_gene: TRBJ2-1
CDR3aa: CASSQEGTYGGSYNEQFF

abundance: .
v_gene: TRBV11-2
j_gene: TRBJ2-1
CDR3aa: CASSPEGEGHGGEQFF

abundance: .
v_gene: TRBV29-1
j_gene: TRBJ2-7
CDR3aa: CSVGSYPYEQYF

abundance: .
v_gene: TRBV6-4
j_gene: TRBJ2-1
CDR3aa: CASSEAGGSYNEQFF

abundance: .
v_gene: TRBV28
j_gene: TRBJ1-6
CDR3aa: CASSPPRGSYNSPLHF

abundance: .
v_gene: TRBV29-1
j_gene: TRBJ2-7
CDR3aa: CSAQTSGNYEQYF

abundance: .
v_gene: TRBV11-2
j_gene: TRBJ2-5
CDR3aa: CASSSTLDLETQYF

abundance: .
v_gene: TRBV7-2
j_gene: TRBJ1-1
CDR3aa: CASSPNRQGAEAFF

abundance: .
v_gene: TRBV2
j_gene: TRBJ1-1
CDR3aa: CASSNPGSPGAEAFF

abundance: .
v_gene: TRBV7-3
j_gene: TRBJ2-2
CDR3aa: CASRTSGRTGELFF